The present TCR beta chain was sequenced within a study of cytomegalovirus exposure and HLA in healthy donors. Germline V gene lookup returns CDR1 SNHLY and CDR2 FYNNEI. This CDR3 spans 13 amino acids. After removal of 3 bases from V and 5 bases from J, the junction contained 3 bases not matched to a gene. Comments on this clone: Antigen unknown.

Study outcomes and limitations: The only immune exposure information that was available was CMV serostatus. Most TCR beta V segments were productive about 87% or about 30% of the time in an earlier analysis. Generally TCR sequences proved uncommon, though certain public TCRs appeared in numerous donors. Sequencing likely produced, as an artifact, a cluster of highly shared sequence variants.

Amplification used 60 Vbeta primers and 13 Jbeta primers. Here immunoSEQ multiplex PCR was the method, and the copy in TCRdb shows in-frame clones only, minus some. The table includes under 200,000 clones, under 90% detected once. The specimen sequenced was PBMCs. This clonotype was obtained from a young man in good health and CMV-seronegative. The chain links TRBV2 to TRBJ2-5; TRBD1 agrees at 7 bases. CDR3 coding DNA: TGTGCCAGCAGTGACACAGGGGTGGAGACCCAGTACTTC. It codes for CASSDTGVETQYF.